A selection of T cell receptor beta chains follows, all from one sample in a study of T cell changes during pregnancy in multiple sclerosis. Profiled with immunoSEQ multiplex PCR; TCRdb holds only in-frame clones, not every one. The sample contains some 110,000 clones, about 94% of which appear only once. Sequenced here: peripheral blood, sampled in the third trimester of pregnancy. These receptors originate from a female donor with multiple sclerosis, enrolled in a pregnancy study. CDR3s include the opening cysteine and the closing phenylalanine or tryptophan. D genes are given only for firm matches. The size of a clone is reported for some rows only, either as once, few or many, or as a class for expanded clones.

size	D	J	V	DNA	CDR3
NA	TRBD1	TRBJ2-2	TRBV28	TGTGCCAGCAGTCCTCCCGGGACAGGGATGATATCCGGGGAGCTGTTTTTT	CASSPPGTGMISGELFF
NA	TRBD2	TRBJ2-5	TRBV28	TGTGCCAGCAGCGACCCACTAGCGGGAGAGACCCAGTACTTC	CASSDPLAGETQYF
few	NA	TRBJ1-5	TRBV27	TGTGCCAGCAGTTTGGCAGGGGCCTATCAGCCCCAGCATTTT	CASSLAGAYQPQHF
NA	TRBD1	TRBJ2-7	TRBV18	TGTGCCAGCTCTGGGACAGGGAAATACGAGCAGTACTTC	CASSGTGKYEQYF
NA	NA	TRBJ1-5	TRBV6-5	TGTGCCAGCAGTTACAGGGGGGGGGTGGGACAGCCCCAGCATTTT	CASSYRGGVGQPQHF
few	NA	TRBJ2-1	TRBV28	TGTGCCAGCACCACTTTAAGCAATGAGCAGTTCTTC	CASTTLSNEQFF
once	TRBD1	TRBJ2-1	TRBV9	TGTGCCAGCAACGACAGGGCCGGGACTGAGCAGTTCTTC	CASNDRAGTEQFF
NA	TRBD1	TRBJ2-7	TRBV29-1	TGCAGCGTTGAAGAGTTGGGACAGGGGGGCGACGAGCAGTACTTC	CSVEELGQGGDEQYF
NA	TRBD1	TRBJ2-1	TRBV18	TGTGCCAGCTCACCGTTTACCATTCGGGACAGGGGACATGAGCAGTTCTTC	CASSPFTIRDRGHEQFF
once	TRBD1	TRBJ2-7	TRBV30	TGTGCCTGGAGTGCGGGACAGTTCTACGAGCAGTACTTC	CAWSAGQFYEQYF
NA	TRBD2	TRBJ2-1	TRBV5-4	TGTGCCAGCAGCTTGCCAGCGGGGGGCTTCTCCTACAATGAGCAGTTCTTC	CASSLPAGGFSYNEQFF
NA	TRBD2	TRBJ2-7	TRBV6-1	TGTGCCAGCACTCTAGCGGGGGACGAGCAGTACTTC	CASTLAGDEQYF
NA	TRBD1	TRBJ2-7	TRBV6-6	TGTGCCAGCAGTCCCCGACAGGGGGGCGACGAGCAGTACTTC	CASSPRQGGDEQYF
NA	NA	TRBJ1-2	TRBV7-9	TGTGCCAGCAGCTCCACATATGGCTACACCTTC	CASSSTYGYTF
once	NA	TRBJ2-3	TRBV6-5	TGTGCCAGCGGCCAGCCGGGACTCAGCACAGATACGCAGTATTTT	CASGQPGLSTDTQYF
few	NA	TRBJ1-5	TRBV19	TGTGCCAGTAGTATCCCCCAGGGAAGATCCAATCAGCCCCAGCATTTT	CASSIPQGRSNQPQHF
NA	NA	TRBJ2-1	TRBV9	TGTGCCAGCAGCGTAGCGGGGGTCGCCTACAATGAGCAGTTCTTC	CASSVAGVAYNEQFF
NA	TRBD2	TRBJ2-1	TRBV6-4	TGTGCCAGCAGTGACCTCGAAGGTGGACTCGTAGCGGGGAAAAACAATGAGCAGTTCTTC	CASSDLEGGLVAGKNNEQFF
NA	NA	TRBJ2-7	TRBV2	TGTGCCAGCAGAGGCGACAGATACGAGCAGTACTTC	CASRGDRYEQYF
NA	TRBD2	TRBJ2-1	TRBV6-1	TGTGCCAGCTCCCGGGGACTAGCGGGCCCAAATGAGCAGTTCTTC	CASSRGLAGPNEQFF
NA	TRBD1	TRBJ1-1	TRBV10-3	TGTGCCATCAGTGAGTCCTACAGGGGGACCTACACTGAAGCTTTCTTT	CAISESYRGTYTEAFF
NA	NA	TRBJ1-4	TRBV7-9	TGTGCCAGCAGCCTCGGGACATACCCTAATGAAAAACTGTTTTTT	CASSLGTYPNEKLFF
NA	TRBD2	TRBJ2-1	TRBV7-9	TGTGCCAGCAGCTCGACCACTAGCGGGAGGGCCACCTACAATGAGCAGTTCTTC	CASSSTTSGRATYNEQFF
NA	NA	TRBJ2-7	TRBV28	TGTGCCAGCAGATTGAGGACAACCTACGAGCAGTACTTC	CASRLRTTYEQYF
NA	NA	TRBJ1-1	TRBV19	TGTGCCAGTAGGGGTGGCGGGCCCACTGAAGCTTTCTTT	CASRGGGPTEAFF
NA	NA	TRBJ2-5	TRBV4-1	TGCGCCAGCAGCCAAACTGGGGGCCACCAAGAGACCCAGTACTTC	CASSQTGGHQETQYF
NA	TRBD2	TRBJ2-5	TRBV6-6	TGTGCCAGCAGCTTCCAACTAGCGGGGCTTAAAGAGACCCAGTACTTC	CASSFQLAGLKETQYF
NA	NA	TRBJ2-5	TRBV2	TGTGCCAGCAGTGTTGGAGGGGGCGGACAGACCCAGTACTTC	CASSVGGGGQTQYF
once	NA	TRBJ2-2	TRBV7-9	TGTGCCAGCAGCTTAACGGGGTCATCCGGCGGGGAGCTGTTTTTT	CASSLTGSSGGELFF
NA	TRBD2	TRBJ2-3	TRBV27	TGTGCCAGCAGTTCTCCAGCGGGAGGAGGAGAAGATACGCAGTATTTT	CASSSPAGGGEDTQYF
NA	NA	TRBJ2-1	TRBV11-2	TGTGCCAGCAGCTTAGATCCGGGCTCCTACAATGAGCAGTTCTTC	CASSLDPGSYNEQFF
NA	TRBD2	TRBJ2-3	TRBV7-8	TGTGCCAGCAGCTTCCGCGGGGGAGGAGATACGCAGTATTTT	CASSFRGGGDTQYF
few	TRBD2	TRBJ2-7	TRBV5-1	TGCGCCAGCAGCTTTAATAGCGGGAGGGCCTCCGAGCAGTACTTC	CASSFNSGRASEQYF
NA	NA	TRBJ2-7	TRBV6-5	TGTGCCAGCAGTTACTGGCGAGGGAAGACTTACGAGCAGTACTTC	CASSYWRGKTYEQYF
NA	NA	TRBJ2-1	TRBV7-6	TGTGCCAGCAGCTTAGCGGTCGGTGAGGGGGGGAATGAGCAGTTCTTC	CASSLAVGEGGNEQFF
once	NA	TRBJ1-1	TRBV19	TGTGCCAGTAGTACTTCCGGTACGAACACTGAAGCTTTCTTT	CASSTSGTNTEAFF
NA	NA	TRBJ2-1	TRBV9	TGTGCCAGCAGCCCCCAAAGCTATGATGAGCAGTTCTTC	CASSPQSYDEQFF
NA	NA	TRBJ2-3	TRBV9	TGTGCCAGCAGCGTAGAACTAGGAGAGGTAGATACGCAGTATTTT	CASSVELGEVDTQYF
NA	NA	TRBJ1-6	TRBV7-9	TGTGCCAGCAGCTTAGGAGGCAATAATTCACCCCTCCACTTT	CASSLGGNNSPLHF
NA	NA	TRBJ1-5	TRBV7-9	TGTGCCAGCAGCCTAGGACAGTTCAATCAGCCCCAGCATTTT	CASSLGQFNQPQHF
NA	TRBD2	TRBJ2-2	TRBV19	TGTGCCAGTAGTCCGGGACTAGCGGGGGGGAAAACCGGGGAGCTGTTTTTT	CASSPGLAGGKTGELFF